This T cell receptor beta chain was retrieved from a study of control samples from healthy donors and cancer patients. There are 13 residues in the CDR3. The J segment lost 2 bases and the V segment lost 9 bases, leaving 3 bases of the junction unmatched. Germline-derived CDR1 and CDR2 are LNHDA and SQIVND (reference sequence). The method was immunoSEQ multiplex PCR; TCRdb's version includes in-frame clones alone and lacks a portion of them. The sample carries approximately 140,000 clones, roughly nine tenths recorded once. The source is a woman aged 30 to 39 in good health. The chain links TRBV19 to TRBJ1-4, with 7 bases identical to TRBD1. Sequencing was done on a sample of blood. The CDR3 DNA reads as TGTGCCAGCCCGACAGGGACTAATGAAAAACTGTTTTTT. Protein product: CASPTGTNEKLFF.